This TCR beta chain is drawn from a study of neoadjuvant anti-PD-1 for oral cavity cancer. Method: immunoSEQ multiplex PCR; TCRdb's copy keeps in-frame clones and lacks some. This table has 9,500 to 15,000 clones, 70% to 75% appearing once. Regarding time point: after neoadjuvant nivolumab, at surgical resection. Blood cells were analyzed directly, without culture or expansion. Germline loops: CDR1 SGDLS, CDR2 YYNGEE. V lost 0 bases and J lost 0; bases outside the gene matches: 2. The CDR3 extends over 15 amino acids. This material consisted of PBMCs, taken after nivolumab (anti-PD-1) treatment. This clonotype originated in a person between 40 and 85 years old with oral cavity squamous cell carcinoma. The chain has TRBV9 and TRBJ1-1; 7 positions agree with TRBD1. Here the CDR3 reads CASSVGGQLNTEAFF. The CDR3 DNA is TGTGCCAGCAGCGTAGGGGGACAGTTGAACACTGAAGCTTTCTTT. The variable domain in full, with the rest retrieved from reference TRBV9 and TRBJ1-1, is DSGVTQTPKHLITATGQRVTLRCSPRSGDLSVYWYQQSLDQGLQFLIQYYNGEERAKGNILERFSAQQFPDLHSELNLSSLELGDSALYFCASSVGGQLNTEAFFGQGTRLTVV.